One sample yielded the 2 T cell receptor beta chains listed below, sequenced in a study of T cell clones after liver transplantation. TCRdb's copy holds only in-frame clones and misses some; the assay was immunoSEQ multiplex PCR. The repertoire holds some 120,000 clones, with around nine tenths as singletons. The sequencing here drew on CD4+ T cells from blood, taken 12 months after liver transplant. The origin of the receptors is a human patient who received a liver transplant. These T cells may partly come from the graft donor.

This chain's CDR3 is CASSTWRELFF. The CDR3 DNA sequence: TGTGCCAGCAGTACTTGGAGGGAGCTGTTTTTT. The rearrangement uses TRBV28 and TRBJ2-2, with unresolved D. CDR1 MDHEN and CDR2 SYDVKM come from the germline V gene. Trimming cost V 5 bases and J 9 bases, with 7 bases left between them. This CDR3 contains 11 residues.

CDR3 in amino acids: CASSLVEDTEAFF. In nucleotides, the CDR3 is TGTGCCAGCAGCTTAGTTGAGGACACTGAAGCTTTCTTT. The chain is built from TRBV7-9 and TRBJ1-1; no definite D call. Per germline, CDR1 SEHNR and CDR2 FQNEAQ (reference sequence). The CDR3 length is 13 residues. V lost 1 base and J 3 bases, leaving 6 bases between the germline ends. The whole variable domain, filled in from reference TRBV7-9 and TRBJ1-1, reads DTGVSQNPRHKITKRGQNVTFRCDPISEHNRLYWYRQTLGQGPEFLTYFQNEAQLEKSRLLSDRFSAERPKGSFSTLEIQRTEQGDSAMYLCASSLVEDTEAFFGQGTRLTVV.